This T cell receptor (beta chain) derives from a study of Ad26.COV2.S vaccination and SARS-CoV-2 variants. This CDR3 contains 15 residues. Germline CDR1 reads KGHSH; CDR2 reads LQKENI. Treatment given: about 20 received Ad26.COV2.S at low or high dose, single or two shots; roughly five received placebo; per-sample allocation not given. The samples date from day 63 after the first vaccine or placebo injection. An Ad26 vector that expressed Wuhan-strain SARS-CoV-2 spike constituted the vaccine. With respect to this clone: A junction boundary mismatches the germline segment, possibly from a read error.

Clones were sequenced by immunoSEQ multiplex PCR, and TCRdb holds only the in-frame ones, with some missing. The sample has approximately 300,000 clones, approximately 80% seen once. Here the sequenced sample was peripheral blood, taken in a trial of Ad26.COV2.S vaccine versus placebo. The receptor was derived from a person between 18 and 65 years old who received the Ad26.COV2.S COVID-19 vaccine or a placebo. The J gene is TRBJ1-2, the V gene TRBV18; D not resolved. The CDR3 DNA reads TGTGCCAGCTCACCACTGGAGAGGACGAACTCTGGCTACACCTTC. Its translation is CASSPLERTNSGYTF.